The rows below give T cell receptor beta chains drawn from one sample of a study of radiation and T cells in renal cell carcinoma. Measured with immunoSEQ multiplex PCR; TCRdb has only the in-frame clones, and not every one. The table lists approximately 25,000 clones, more than 50% of them singletons. Here the sequenced sample was tumor tissue, taken from a patient whose treatment was nephrectomy without radiotherapy. These receptors originate from a human donor with renal cell carcinoma. The CDR3 runs from the conserved cysteine through the conserved F or W. Each record gives: J gene, clone size, D gene, V gene, CDR3 DNA, CDR3 protein. A D gene is named only where the DNA matches it firmly. Rows give clone size only sometimes, using once, few, many, or a class for an expanded clone.

J gene: TRBJ2-5; clone size: NA; D gene: TRBD2; V gene: TRBV7-9; CDR3 DNA: TGTGCCTCGGGAGGGGCTAAATCTTCAGGAGAGACCCAGTACTTC; CDR3 protein: CASGGAKSSGETQYF
J gene: TRBJ1-6; clone size: NA; D gene: TRBD1; V gene: TRBV4-2; CDR3 DNA: TGTGCCAGCAGCCAATCCACAGGGGGATGGAATTCACCCCTCCACTTT; CDR3 protein: CASSQSTGGWNSPLHF
J gene: TRBJ2-7; clone size: NA; D gene: NA; V gene: TRBV30; CDR3 DNA: TGTGCCTGGAGTAACTACGAGCAGTACTTC; CDR3 protein: CAWSNYEQYF
J gene: TRBJ2-7; clone size: NA; D gene: TRBD1; V gene: TRBV4-3; CDR3 DNA: TGCGCCAGCAGCCTTGGACAGGGGGGGTTAGGCGAGCAGTACTTC; CDR3 protein: CASSLGQGGLGEQYF
J gene: TRBJ1-2; clone size: few; D gene: NA; V gene: TRBV4-1; CDR3 DNA: TGCGCCAGCAGCACGACACCCAACTATGGCTACACCTTC; CDR3 protein: CASSTTPNYGYTF
J gene: TRBJ1-2; clone size: NA; D gene: NA; V gene: TRBV6-5; CDR3 DNA: TGTGCCAGCAGTACCTCGGACAGCTATGGCTACACCTTC; CDR3 protein: CASSTSDSYGYTF
J gene: TRBJ2-3; clone size: NA; D gene: TRBD2; V gene: TRBV2; CDR3 DNA: TGTGCCAGCAGCTTCGGGGCGGGGGTTGGAGATACGCAGTATTTT; CDR3 protein: CASSFGAGVGDTQYF
J gene: TRBJ1-2; clone size: NA; D gene: NA; V gene: TRBV7-9; CDR3 DNA: TGTGCCAGCAGCTTAGATTCCTTGGTAGATGGGGACTATGGCTACACCTTC; CDR3 protein: CASSLDSLVDGDYGYTF
J gene: TRBJ1-3; clone size: NA; D gene: NA; V gene: TRBV5-1; CDR3 DNA: TGCGCCAGCAGCTTGTCGCCTCCAGGGGCTGGAAACACCATATATTTT; CDR3 protein: CASSLSPPGAGNTIYF
J gene: TRBJ1-3; clone size: few; D gene: TRBD1; V gene: TRBV2; CDR3 DNA: TGTGCCAGCAGGAGGACAGGGACTGGAAACACCATATATTTT; CDR3 protein: CASRRTGTGNTIYF
J gene: TRBJ2-5; clone size: many; D gene: TRBD2; V gene: TRBV25-1; CDR3 DNA: TGTGCCAGCAGTGAATGGGGACTAGCGGAAGAGACCCAGTACTTC; CDR3 protein: CASSEWGLAEETQYF
J gene: TRBJ1-2; clone size: NA; D gene: TRBD1; V gene: TRBV29-1; CDR3 DNA: TGCAGCGTACCAGGACAGGGGGTGGAGGGCTACACCTTC; CDR3 protein: CSVPGQGVEGYTF
J gene: TRBJ2-7; clone size: once; D gene: TRBD2; V gene: TRBV6-1; CDR3 DNA: TGTGCCAGTACGAGCAGGGAGGGGTCCTACGAGCAGTACTTC; CDR3 protein: CASTSREGSYEQYF
J gene: TRBJ1-1; clone size: NA; D gene: NA; V gene: TRBV5-1; CDR3 DNA: TGCGCCAGCAGCTTGGGGGTTTCCCCTGAAGCTTTCTTT; CDR3 protein: CASSLGVSPEAFF
J gene: TRBJ2-7; clone size: NA; D gene: TRBD2; V gene: TRBV18; CDR3 DNA: TGTGCCAGCTCACCAGGGAGCGGGACCCACGAGCAGTACTTC; CDR3 protein: CASSPGSGTHEQYF
J gene: TRBJ2-7; clone size: NA; D gene: NA; V gene: TRBV15; CDR3 DNA: TGTGCCACCAGCAGAGATATCGGTTCCTACGAGCAGTACTTC; CDR3 protein: CATSRDIGSYEQYF
J gene: TRBJ1-4; clone size: NA; D gene: NA; V gene: TRBV30; CDR3 DNA: TGTGCCTGGAGTGTAGAGGGATCCCTCGTAACGGGAGCTAATGAAAAACTGTTTTTT; CDR3 protein: CAWSVEGSLVTGANEKLFF
J gene: TRBJ1-3; clone size: NA; D gene: NA; V gene: TRBV7-8; CDR3 DNA: TGTGCCAGCAGCTTCGCGAGCTCTGGAAACACCATATATTTT; CDR3 protein: CASSFASSGNTIYF
J gene: TRBJ1-6; clone size: NA; D gene: NA; V gene: TRBV5-4; CDR3 DNA: TGTGCCAGCAGCCAAGAATGGGGGTCCTATAATTCACCCCTCCACTTT; CDR3 protein: CASSQEWGSYNSPLHF
J gene: TRBJ2-3; clone size: NA; D gene: NA; V gene: TRBV18; CDR3 DNA: TGTGCCAGCTCACCTACCAGGGGGGAACCGCATACGCAGTATTTT; CDR3 protein: CASSPTRGEPHTQYF
J gene: TRBJ1-5; clone size: few; D gene: TRBD1; V gene: TRBV5-8; CDR3 DNA: TGTGCCAGCAGACGACAGGGCAAAGTCTACAATCAGCCCCAGCATTTT; CDR3 protein: CASRRQGKVYNQPQHF
J gene: TRBJ2-5; clone size: NA; D gene: NA; V gene: TRBV7-2; CDR3 DNA: TGTGCCAGCAGCTTAGTATTCGGGGAGACCCAGTACTTC; CDR3 protein: CASSLVFGETQYF
J gene: TRBJ2-7; clone size: NA; D gene: TRBD2; V gene: TRBV6-1; CDR3 DNA: TGTGCCAGCAGTGAAGGCCTTTCTGGAGCGGGGGGCTACGAGCAGTACTTC; CDR3 protein: CASSEGLSGAGGYEQYF
J gene: TRBJ2-7; clone size: few; D gene: TRBD1; V gene: TRBV5-4; CDR3 DNA: TGTGCCAGCAGCCATAGGGGGCTCCACTACGAGCAGTACTTC; CDR3 protein: CASSHRGLHYEQYF
J gene: TRBJ2-1; clone size: few; D gene: NA; V gene: TRBV7-2; CDR3 DNA: TGTGCCAGCAGCTCAGTAACGGGGACTTCCTACAATGAGCAGTTCTTC; CDR3 protein: CASSSVTGTSYNEQFF
J gene: TRBJ1-5; clone size: few; D gene: TRBD1; V gene: TRBV27; CDR3 DNA: TGTGCCAGCAGTCGACAGGGTAGCAATCAGCCCCAGCATTTT; CDR3 protein: CASSRQGSNQPQHF
J gene: TRBJ1-4; clone size: few; D gene: TRBD1; V gene: TRBV7-6; CDR3 DNA: TGTGCCAGCAGCTTAGCGACAGGGGGCAGTGAAAAACTGTTTTTT; CDR3 protein: CASSLATGGSEKLFF
J gene: TRBJ2-7; clone size: NA; D gene: NA; V gene: TRBV19; CDR3 DNA: TGTGCCAGTAGTATTGGAGAACGCTCCTACGAGCAGTACTTC; CDR3 protein: CASSIGERSYEQYF